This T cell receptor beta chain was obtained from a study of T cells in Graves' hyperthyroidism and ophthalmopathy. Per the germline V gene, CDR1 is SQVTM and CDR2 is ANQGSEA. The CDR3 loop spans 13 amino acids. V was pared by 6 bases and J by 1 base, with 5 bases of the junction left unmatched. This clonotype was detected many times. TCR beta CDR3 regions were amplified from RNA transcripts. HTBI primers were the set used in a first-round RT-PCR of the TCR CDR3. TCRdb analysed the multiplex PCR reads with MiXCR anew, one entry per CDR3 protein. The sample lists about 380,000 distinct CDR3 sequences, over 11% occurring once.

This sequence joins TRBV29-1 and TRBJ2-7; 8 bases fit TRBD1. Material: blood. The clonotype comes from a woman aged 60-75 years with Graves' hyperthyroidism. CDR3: CSVLTGDSYEQYF. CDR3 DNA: TGCAGCGTCTTGACAGGGGATTCCTACGAGCAGTACTTC.